The 3 T cell receptor beta chains below were found in one sample sequenced in a study of PD-1 blockade in mismatch repair-deficient tumors. Their antigens remain unidentified. Time point given: 10-day in vitro stimulation with candidate neoantigen peptide 4. Here immunoSEQ multiplex PCR was the method, and the copy in TCRdb shows in-frame clones only, minus some. The sample contains roughly 13,000 clones, around 84% of which appear only once. Here the sequenced sample was cells cultured in vitro, taken from a patient treated with pembrolizumab. All receptors come from an adult with mismatch repair-deficient cancer.

This clone is categorized as medium-sized. This chain connects TRBV2 to TRBJ2-3, with D unclear. Germline V CDR1 and CDR2: SNHLY, FYNNEI. Trimming took 8 bases from V and 7 from J, leaving 19 bases between them. This CDR3 has 14 residues. The CDR3 sequence is CASVLSPVGNTQYF. The DNA for the CDR3 is TGTGCCAGCGTGTTGTCCCCCGTGGGGAATACGCAGTATTTT. The full variable domain, completed using reference TRBV2 and TRBJ2-3, is EPEVTQTPSHQVTQMGQEVILRCVPISNHLYFYWYRQILGQKVEFLVSFYNNEISEKSEIFDDQFSVERPDGSNFTLKIRSTKLEDSAMYFCASVLSPVGNTQYFGPGTRLTVL.

A single count supports this clone. The chain recombines TRBV28 with TRBJ2-3; D might be TRBD1 (6 bases). The V end was cut by 6 bases, the J end by 1 base, with 17 bases between. This CDR3 has 16 amino acids. Germline values: CDR1 MDHEN, CDR2 SYDVKM. The CDR3 reads CASREQGYLRTDTQYF. CDR3 DNA: TGTGCCAGCAGGGAACAGGGATATTTGCGCACAGATACGCAGTATTTT.

J is TRBJ2-7 and V is TRBV11-2; D remains ambiguous. The CDR3 extends over 14 amino acids. The germline V and J ends were trimmed by 2 bases and 2 bases, with 10 bases remaining between them. The germline gives CDR1 SGHAT, CDR2 FQNNGV. CDR3 sequence reads: CASSLLPRTYEQYF. CDR3 bases: TGTGCCAGCAGCTTACTCCCAAGAACCTACGAGCAGTACTTC.